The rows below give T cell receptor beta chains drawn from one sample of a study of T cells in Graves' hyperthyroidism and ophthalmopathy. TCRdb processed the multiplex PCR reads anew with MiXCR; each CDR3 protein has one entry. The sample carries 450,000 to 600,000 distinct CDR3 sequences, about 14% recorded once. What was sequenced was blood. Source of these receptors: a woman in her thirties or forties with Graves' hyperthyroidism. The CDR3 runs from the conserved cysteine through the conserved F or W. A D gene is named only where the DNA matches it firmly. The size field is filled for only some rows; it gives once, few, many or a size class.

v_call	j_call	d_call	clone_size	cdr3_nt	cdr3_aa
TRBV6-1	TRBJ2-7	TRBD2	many	TGTGCCAGCAGTCAGAGCGGGACCGCCCTCTACGAGCAGTACTTC	CASSQSGTALYEQYF
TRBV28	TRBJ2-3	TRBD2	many	TGTGCCAGCAGCCACTATATTGGGCTAGCGGGAGGTACAGATACGCAGTATTTT	CASSHYIGLAGGTDTQYF
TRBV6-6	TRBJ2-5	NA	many	TGTGCCAGCAGTTACGGCGGGCTCGAGACCCAGTACTTC	CASSYGGLETQYF
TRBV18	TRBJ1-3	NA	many	TGTGCCAGCTCACCGGGGACCCAGACTGGAAACACCATATATTTT	CASSPGTQTGNTIYF
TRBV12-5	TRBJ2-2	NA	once	TGTGCTAGTGGTTTGGGTGGAAAACTAGGAGGTCGAAACACCGGGGAGCTGTTTTTT	CASGLGGKLGGRNTGELFF
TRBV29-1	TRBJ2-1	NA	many	TGCAGCGTTGAGAAAAGTGTGGGATCGGAGCAGTTCTTC	CSVEKSVGSEQFF
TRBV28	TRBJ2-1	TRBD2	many	TGTGCCAGCAGTTTGGGGACTAGCGGTTGGGATGAGCAGTTCTTC	CASSLGTSGWDEQFF
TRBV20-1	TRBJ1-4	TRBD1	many	TGCAGTGCTAGACAGGGGGCTGGAAAACTGTTTTTT	CSARQGAGKLFF
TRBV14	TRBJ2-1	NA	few	TGTGCCAGCAGCCAATATCTCTCTGGTGAGCAGTTCTTC	CASSQYLSGEQFF
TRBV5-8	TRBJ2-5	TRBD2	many	TGTGCCAGCAGCTTCGGTGAGACTAGCGGGGAAGAGACCCAGTACTTC	CASSFGETSGEETQYF
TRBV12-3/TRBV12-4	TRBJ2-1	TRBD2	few	TGTGCCAGCAGTATGGGACTAGCGGGAGTTTATGAGCAGTTCTTC	CASSMGLAGVYEQFF
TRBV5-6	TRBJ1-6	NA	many	TGTGCCAGCAGCTTGGCCTCGGCCGAACCCCTCCACTTT	CASSLASAEPLHF
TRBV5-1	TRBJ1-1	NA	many	TGCGCCAGCGGCCGTGGGTTTGAGGGGGGCACTGAAGCTTTCTTT	CASGRGFEGGTEAFF
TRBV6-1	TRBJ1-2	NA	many	TGTGCCAGCAGTTACGCGCAGGGGAGAGGCTACACCTTC	CASSYAQGRGYTF
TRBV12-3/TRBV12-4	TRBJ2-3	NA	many	TGTGCCAGCAGACAAGCGGGTTGGGGCGCAGATACGCAGTATTTT	CASRQAGWGADTQYF
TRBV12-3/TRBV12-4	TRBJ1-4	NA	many	TGTGCCAGCAGTTTGGGACAACTTGCAACTAATGAAAAACTGTTTTTT	CASSLGQLATNEKLFF
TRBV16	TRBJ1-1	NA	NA	TGTGTCAGCAGCCAATCTGCTAGGTTAGGGATGAACACTGAAGCTTTCTTT	CVSSQSARLGMNTEAFF
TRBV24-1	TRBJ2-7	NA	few	TGTGCCACCAGTGACTCATCTAGCGAGGGCTACGAGCAGTACTTC	CATSDSSSEGYEQYF
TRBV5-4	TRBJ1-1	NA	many	TGTGCCAGCAGCTTGGGCAAAGTTGGGAACACTGAAGCTTTCTTT	CASSLGKVGNTEAFF
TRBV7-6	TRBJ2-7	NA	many	TGTGCCAGCAGCTCTACAGCTTCCTACGAGCAGTACTTC	CASSSTASYEQYF
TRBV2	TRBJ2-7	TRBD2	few	TGTGCCAGCAGTGAACTTAATAGCGGGTTCTACGAGCAGTACTTC	CASSELNSGFYEQYF
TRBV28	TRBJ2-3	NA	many	TGTGCCACCCTTGAGACGCATACGCAGTATTTT	CATLETHTQYF
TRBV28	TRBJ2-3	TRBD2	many	TGTGCCAGCAGTCTTCGGACTAGCGGGACAGATACGCAGTATTTT	CASSLRTSGTDTQYF
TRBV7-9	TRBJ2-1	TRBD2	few	TGTGCCAGCAGCTTACTCGCGGGAGGGCCGGGTGAGCAGTTCTTC	CASSLLAGGPGEQFF
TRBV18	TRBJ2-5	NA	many	TGTGCCAGCTCACCCGAATCGACAGGTCAAGAGACCCAGTACTTC	CASSPESTGQETQYF
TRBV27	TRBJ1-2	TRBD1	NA	TGTGCCAGCAGTCCGACGACAGGGGGCCAGGGAATCTACGGCTACACCTTC	CASSPTTGGQGIYGYTF
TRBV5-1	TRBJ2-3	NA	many	TGCGCCAGCAGCTTGGACAGGGCCACGCAGTATTTT	CASSLDRATQYF
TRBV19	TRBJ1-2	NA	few	TGTGCCAGTAGTACCCAGAATAACTATGGCTACACCTTC	CASSTQNNYGYTF
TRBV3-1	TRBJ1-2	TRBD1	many	TGTGCCAGCAGCCTTTCAACGGGACAGGGGCGCGGCTACACCTTC	CASSLSTGQGRGYTF
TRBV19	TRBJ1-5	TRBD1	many	TGTGCCAGCAGTATCGGACAGGGCGGTCAGCCCCAGCATTTT	CASSIGQGGQPQHF
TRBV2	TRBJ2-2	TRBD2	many	TGTGCCAGCAGCATCATAGGACTAGCGGGAGTCACCGGGGAGCTGTTTTTT	CASSIIGLAGVTGELFF
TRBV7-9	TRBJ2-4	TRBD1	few	TGTGCCAGCAGCTCACCGGGACAGGGTGTTCATAGAAACATTCAGTACTTC	CASSSPGQGVHRNIQYF